This is a list of T cell receptor beta chains from one sample in a study of T-cell reconstitution after alpha-beta-depleted transplantation in children. One entry per CDR3 protein results from TCRdb running MiXCR on the PCR reads. The sample yields about 220,000 distinct CDR3 sequences, roughly 15% seen once. This sample comprised PBMCs, mostly from graft donor cells, obtained 360 days after TCRalphabeta/CD19-depleted stem cell transplant. The source of these receptors is a male patient aged 2-15 years who had a stem cell transplant for acute lymphoblastic leukemia, so the T cells may come from the graft donor. Each CDR3 is given with its conserved first and last residue. Fields, in order: D gene, V gene, J gene, clone size, CDR3 protein, CDR3 DNA. A D gene is named only where the DNA matches it firmly. Size tells how often a clone was seen (once, few, many) or the class of an expanded clone, and some rows leave it out.

>.|TRBV12-3/TRBV12-4|TRBJ1-4|.
CASSRGPPVATNEKLFF
TGTGCCAGCAGCCGGGGACCGCCCGTAGCAACTAATGAAAAACTGTTTTTT
>.|TRBV20-1|TRBJ2-1|few
CSAGADRYNEQFF
TGCAGTGCCGGAGCTGACAGGTACAATGAGCAGTTCTTC
>.|TRBV15|TRBJ2-2|.
CATSRGSYSNTGELFF
TGTGCCACCAGCAGAGGCAGTTACTCCAACACCGGGGAGCTGTTTTTT
>.|TRBV12-3/TRBV12-4|TRBJ2-7|.
CASSLARAGEQYF
TGTGCCAGCAGTTTAGCCAGGGCGGGCGAGCAGTACTTC
>.|TRBV5-1|TRBJ2-6|few
CASSVSGANVLTF
TGCGCCAGCAGTGTGTCTGGGGCCAACGTCCTGACTTTC
>TRBD1|TRBV2|TRBJ2-7|few
CASISDRGYEQYF
TGTGCCAGCATCTCGGACAGGGGCTACGAGCAGTACTTC
>.|TRBV20-1|TRBJ1-1|few
CRGDKGGMNTEAFF
TGCAGGGGGGATAAAGGAGGGATGAACACTGAAGCTTTCTTT
>.|TRBV25-1|TRBJ2-2|.
CASSDMGGELFF
TGTGCCAGCAGTGACATGGGCGGGGAGCTGTTTTTT
>TRBD1|TRBV4-1|TRBJ2-7|.
CALSPSLTGLSYEQYF
TGCGCACTCAGCCCTAGCCTGACAGGGCTCTCCTACGAGCAGTACTTC
>TRBD1|TRBV11-2|TRBJ2-6|.
CASRDFGQAKRTNVLTF
TGTGCCAGCAGGGATTTTGGACAGGCCAAAAGAACCAACGTCCTGACTTTC
>.|TRBV5-5|TRBJ1-1|few
CASSVPQADRAFF
TGTGCCAGCAGCGTTCCCCAAGCCGACCGAGCTTTCTTT
>.|TRBV28|TRBJ2-7|few
CASSPNREGEYF
TGTGCCAGCAGCCCCAACCGAGAGGGCGAGTACTTC
>.|TRBV28|TRBJ2-7|.
CASSEPPRGEQYF
TGTGCCAGCAGCGAACCCCCCCGCGGCGAGCAGTACTTC
>TRBD2|TRBV5-1|TRBJ2-7|.
CASGSGLAASYEQYF
TGCGCCAGCGGATCAGGACTAGCGGCCTCCTACGAGCAGTACTTC
>TRBD2|TRBV4-3|TRBJ2-5|.
CASSQGLDQETQYF
TGCGCCAGCAGCCAGGGACTAGATCAAGAGACCCAGTACTTC
>TRBD1|TRBV4-3|TRBJ2-7|many
CASSQSGTVPYF
TGCGCCAGCAGCCAGTCCGGGACAGTTCCGTACTTC
>.|TRBV3-1|TRBJ2-7|few
CASSQTNQGYYEQYF
TGTGCCAGCAGCCAAACAAATCAGGGATACTACGAGCAGTACTTC
>.|TRBV2|TRBJ2-2|few
CASQTERGNTGELFF
TGTGCCAGCCAGACAGAGAGGGGGAACACCGGGGAGCTGTTTTTT
>TRBD2|TRBV30|TRBJ2-1|.
CAWRPWGLALTYNEQFF
TGTGCCTGGAGACCTTGGGGACTAGCGCTAACCTACAATGAGCAGTTCTTC
>.|TRBV15|TRBJ2-1|many
CATSIDLNEQFF
TGTGCCACCAGCATCGATCTCAATGAGCAGTTCTTC
>TRBD1|TRBV5-1|TRBJ1-1|.
CASSSTGTGRVNTEAFF
TGCGCCAGCAGCTCAACCGGGACAGGGCGGGTGAACACTGAAGCTTTCTTT
>TRBD2|TRBV30|TRBJ2-1|.
CAWSLRGGPNEQFF
TGTGCCTGGAGCCTTCGGGGGGGGCCCAATGAGCAGTTCTTC
>TRBD1|TRBV5-6|TRBJ1-4|.
CASSLLARDRGHEKLFF
TGTGCCAGCAGCCTCTTAGCCCGGGACAGGGGGCATGAAAAACTGTTTTTT
>.|TRBV4-3|TRBJ2-1|few
CASSQGSSYNEQFF
TGCGCCAGCAGCCAGGGTAGCTCCTACAATGAGCAGTTCTTC
>TRBD1|TRBV5-6|TRBJ2-1|few
CASSLRGQGFLEQFF
TGTGCCAGCAGCTTGAGGGGACAGGGGTTTCTTGAGCAGTTCTTC
>.|TRBV29-1|TRBJ2-6|.
CSIKDSHSGANVLTF
TGCAGTATTAAGGACAGTCACTCTGGGGCCAACGTCCTGACTTTC
>.|TRBV29-1|TRBJ2-3|few
CSVVFGGKRADTQYF
TGCAGCGTTGTCTTTGGGGGGAAGAGAGCAGATACGCAGTATTTT
>.|TRBV29-1|TRBJ2-5|once
CSVTPEAGGQETQYF
TGCAGCGTTACTCCGGAGGCCGGTGGCCAAGAGACCCAGTACTTC
>.|TRBV30|TRBJ2-2|.
CAWKNRGAPVTGELFF
TGTGCCTGGAAAAACCGGGGGGCGCCGGTCACCGGGGAGCTGTTTTTT
>.|TRBV11-2|TRBJ2-5|once
CASSLGGKTQYF
TGTGCCAGCAGCTTAGGAGGCAAGACCCAGTACTTC
>TRBD1|TRBV7-9|TRBJ2-7|.
CASSPTGIYEQYF
TGTGCCAGCAGCCCGACAGGGATCTACGAGCAGTACTTC
>TRBD1|TRBV12-3/TRBV12-4|TRBJ2-7|many
CASSFQTGQSEQYF
TGTGCCAGCAGTTTCCAGACAGGGCAAAGCGAGCAGTACTTC
>.|TRBV7-3|TRBJ1-3|few
CASSLTDGGAIYF
TGTGCCAGCAGCTTAACGGACGGCGGGGCCATATATTTT
>.|TRBV28|TRBJ1-2|many
CASYEEGPVLRDGYTF
TGTGCCAGCTATGAAGAAGGTCCGGTCCTGAGAGATGGCTACACCTTC
>.|TRBV2|TRBJ1-1|few
CASRPQGSTEAFF
TGTGCCAGCAGGCCCCAGGGGAGCACTGAAGCTTTCTTT
>TRBD2|TRBV29-1|TRBJ2-7|many
CSVTDTGTSGSYEQYF
TGCAGCGTTACCGATACCGGGACTAGCGGGAGTTACGAGCAGTACTTC
>TRBD2|TRBV12-3/TRBV12-4|TRBJ2-1|few
CAKGLAGRSEQFF
TGTGCCAAGGGACTAGCGGGGCGTAGTGAGCAGTTCTTC
>TRBD1|TRBV4-3|TRBJ2-7|.
CASSQNRLGQGNSYEQYF
TGCGCCAGCAGCCAAAACCGACTCGGACAGGGAAATTCCTACGAGCAGTACTTC
>.|TRBV20-1|TRBJ2-2|few
CSARDPTRNTGELFF
TGCAGTGCTAGAGACCCGACACGGAACACCGGGGAGCTGTTTTTT
>.|TRBV21-1|TRBJ1-5|few
CASSPPEAVNQPQHF
TGTGCCAGCAGCCCCCCGGAGGCAGTCAATCAGCCCCAGCATTTT
>.|TRBV7-6|TRBJ1-1|few
CASSKDPNTEAFF
TGTGCCAGCAGCAAGGACCCGAACACTGAAGCTTTCTTT
>TRBD2|TRBV20-1|TRBJ2-2|.
CSARLAGYTGELFF
TGCAGTGCTAGACTAGCGGGATACACCGGGGAGCTGTTTTTT
>.|TRBV2|TRBJ2-1|.
CASSELPGLPISYNEQFF
TGTGCCAGCAGTGAGCTCCCGGGACTCCCGATCTCCTACAATGAGCAGTTCTTC
>.|TRBV2|TRBJ2-4|.
CASSEGGIVAKNIQYF
TGTGCCAGCAGTGAAGGAGGGATCGTTGCCAAAAACATTCAGTACTTC
>TRBD1|TRBV27|TRBJ2-2|many
CASSLLQTGTGELFF
TGTGCCAGCAGTCTCCTCCAGACAGGGACCGGGGAGCTGTTTTTT
>.|TRBV28|TRBJ2-5|.
CASGYPAKETQYF
TGTGCCAGCGGCTACCCTGCTAAAGAGACCCAGTACTTC
>.|TRBV2|TRBJ2-1|few
CASSQRDQYNEQFF
TGTGCCAGCAGCCAGAGGGACCAATACAATGAGCAGTTCTTC
>.|TRBV14|TRBJ2-2|once
CASSQDLVGAWNTGELFF
TGTGCCAGCAGCCAAGATTTGGTGGGGGCCTGGAACACCGGGGAGCTGTTTTTT
>.|TRBV20-1|TRBJ2-5|.
CSAPRQPRETQYF
TGCAGTGCCCCTAGACAGCCTCGAGAGACCCAGTACTTC